The source of this TCR delta chain is a study of gamma-delta chains in newborns, infants, children. The wider study: Polyclonal expansion of innate γδ T cells after birth follows microbial exposure.

TCRdb re-called the reads with CATT. Here the sample spans fewer than 15,000 delta-chain clones, 7% to 8.5% being singletons. Specimen: blood. The clonotype comes from a child who was a newborn, infant or young child, either healthy, febrile or measles-vaccinated (not recorded which).

The CDR3, as DNA: TGTGCCTGTGACCCCGTACTGGGGGATAATGACTGGGACACCCGACAGATGTTTTTC. Translation gives CACDPVLGDNDWDTRQMFF. The chain uses TRDV2 and TRDJ3; 11 bases match TRDD3. The V gene's germline CDR1 is GEAIGNYY and CDR2 EKD. With 3 bases clipped from V and 3 bases from J, the junction kept 9 bases outside the gene matches. The CDR3 contains 19 residues.